Listed here are 15 T cell receptor beta chains from one sample, sequenced in a study of human T cells and chemical hapten exposure (dated by TCRdb to about 2021). The sample's time point, from its label and the paper: patch test 3, about 24 weeks after DPC sensitization. This sample's treatment or condition label indicates: therapeutic diphenylcyclopropenone sensitization with weekly scalp DPC. Receptor amplification or capture employed RACE. TCRdb names NextSeq 500 as the instrument used. TCRdb reprocessed the public reads (quality trimming at Q25 with fastp, clone calling with MiXCR) and kept in-frame beta chains. Identical CDR3 protein sequences are pooled into one entry, listed with their most common genes and DNA. For this sample there are around 130,000 distinct CDR3 sequences; over 9% appear just once. The leading ten clones occupy over 2% of the sample. Material: whole blood, obtained in connection with sensitization to the hapten diphenylcyclopropenone (DPC). The receptors here all came from a woman between 45 and 65 years old with alopecia areata. Some clones in this sample may be carry-over from other donors' samples.

This clonotype was found many times. The chain recombines TRBV12-3 or TRBV12-4 with TRBJ2-1; tentatively, D is TRBD1 or TRBD2 (5 bases each). This CDR3 comprises 14 residues. The V and J ends lost 6 bases and 8 bases respectively, with 17 bases between them. The CDR3 here is CASRTGPTRHEQFF. Here the CDR3 DNA reads TGTGCCAGCAGGACGGGACCCACCAGGCATGAGCAGTTCTTC.

The chain recombines TRBV5-1 with TRBJ2-7; 11 bases fit TRBD1. V shed 3 bases, J shed 0 bases, and the junction held 26 bases outside the gene matches. CDR3 size: 23 residues. Per germline, CDR1 SGHRS and CDR2 YFSETQ. The CDR3 sequence: CASSSFSRPTDRGRVESSYEQYF. The CDR3 region has the DNA TGCGCCAGCAGCTCCTTTTCCCGACCGACGGACAGGGGGCGAGTCGAGAGCTCCTACGAGCAGTACTTC.

The sample holds a few counts of this clonotype. CDR3 DNA: TGCAGTGCTAGAGGTGTTCGGGCCGAGAGTGAAAAACTGTTTTTT. It codes for CSARGVRAESEKLFF. The genes are TRBV20-1 and TRBJ1-4; no definite D call. Trimming took off 1 base at V and 7 bases at J, with 16 bases between the two ends. Germline V gene data show CDR1 as DFQATT and CDR2 as SNEGSKA (reference sequence). This CDR3 spans 15 amino acids.

The table lists this clonotype with a few counts. The chain combines TRBV18 with TRBJ2-3; 9 bases are shared with TRBD2. The CDR3 loop spans 16 amino acids. V lost 2 bases and J lost 0; bases outside the gene matches: 3. Germline CDR1 and CDR2: KGHSH and LQKENI. The CDR3 DNA reads TGTGCCAGCTCACCAATCAGCGGGGGGAGCACAGATACGCAGTATTTT. Its protein product is CASSPISGGSTDTQYF.

The sample holds a few counts of this clonotype. DNA for the CDR3: TGTGCCAGCAGCTCGCCTAGCGGCGGGGCAGAGACCCAGTACTTC. Its protein product is CASSSPSGGAETQYF. The chain carries TRBV5-6 and TRBJ2-5, with 7 bases that match TRBD2. Germline V gives CDR1 SGHDT, CDR2 YYEEEE. The length of the CDR3 is 15 residues. Trimming took 3 bases from V and 4 from J; bases not matched to a gene: 9. Together with reference TRBV5-6 and TRBJ2-5, the CDR3 gives the full variable domain: DAGVTQSPTHLIKTRGQQVTLRCSPKSGHDTVSWYQQALGQGPQFIFQYYEEEERQRGNFPDRFSGHQFPNYSSELNVNALLLGDSALYLCASSSPSGGAETQYFGPGTRLLVL.

Here the CDR3 DNA reads TGTGCCAGCAGCTGCGGGGGGGAGCTGTTTTTT. As protein: CASSCGGELFF. The rearrangement joins TRBV7-6 to TRBJ2-2; maybe TRBD2 (5 bases). There are 11 residues in the CDR3. V was pared by 4 bases and J by 8 bases, with 5 bases between. CDR1 and CDR2 (germline): SGHVS, FNYEAQ.

To note about this clonotype: Germline is not matched at one junction end, which may reflect a read error. V and J are TRBV7-3 and TRBJ2-6; tentatively, D is TRBD1 (5 bases). This CDR3 spans 15 amino acids. Germline loops: CDR1 SGHTA, CDR2 FQGTGA. The CDR3, as DNA: TGTGCCAGCAGCTTAACAGGGGCTGGGGACAACGTCCTGACTTTC. Its protein product is CASSLTGAGDNVLTF.

This clonotype has only a few counts. V is TRBV5-1 and J is TRBJ2-1; 10 bases line up with TRBD2. The CDR3 is 16 amino acids. Germline V gives CDR1 SGHRS, CDR2 YFSETQ. V trimming: 1 base; J trimming: 9 bases; junction bases outside the gene matches: 10. DNA for the CDR3: TGCGCCAGCAGCTTGTCTCTAGCGGGAGAATTGGGTGAGCAGTTCTTC. This gives the protein CASSLSLAGELGEQFF. Complete variable domain (other parts from reference TRBV5-1 and TRBJ2-1): KAGVTQTPRYLIKTRGQQVTLSCSPISGHRSVSWYQQTPGQGLQFLFEYFSETQRNKGNFPGRFSGRQFSNSRSEMNVSTLELGDSALYLCASSLSLAGELGEQFFGPGTRLTVL.

V and J are TRBV12-3 or TRBV12-4 and TRBJ1-6; a possible D gene is TRBD1 (5 bases). Trimming cost V 4 bases and J 10 bases, with 8 bases left between them. The CDR3 consists of 12 residues. The CDR3 reads CASSWGESPLHF. The CDR3 bases are TGTGCCAGCAGTTGGGGGGAATCACCCCTCCACTTT.

The chain employs TRBV12-3 or TRBV12-4 and TRBJ2-7; D perhaps matches TRBD1 (5 bases). V shed 4 bases and J shed 2 bases, with 9 bases lying between them. The CDR3 sequence is 13 residues long. The CDR3 protein is CASSSAGTYEQYF. The CDR3, as DNA: TGTGCCAGCAGTTCGGCAGGGACCTACGAGCAGTACTTC.

This clonotype was counted a few times. The chain is built from TRBV30 and TRBJ2-7; weak D call: TRBD1 (5 bases). Germline CDR1 GTSNPN, CDR2 SVGIG (reference sequence). V lost 4 bases to trimming and J lost 3 bases, with 10 bases between them. The CDR3 consists of 12 residues. Here the CDR3 DNA reads TGTGCCTGGAAAGACAGCCTCTACGAGCAGTACTTC. This translates into CAWKDSLYEQYF. The full variable domain, rest sourced from reference TRBV30 and TRBJ2-7, is SQTIHQWPATLVQPVGSPLSLECTVEGTSNPNLYWYRQAAGRGLQLLFYSVGIGQISSEVPQNLSASRPQDRQFILSSKKLLLSDSGFYLCAWKDSLYEQYFGPGTRLTVT.

This clonotype has ten or more counts. The gene calls are TRBV12-3 or TRBV12-4 and TRBJ2-3, with 9 bases lining up with TRBD2. The CDR3 has 16 amino acids. The ends lost 6 bases at V and 5 bases at J; junction bases unmatched: 12. In DNA form, the CDR3 reads TGTGCCAGCAGGGCGGGGGGGCCGGTTGTCCAAGATACGCAGTATTTT. It translates to CASRAGGPVVQDTQYF.

This clonotype was seen ten or more times. This chain uses TRBV6-2 or TRBV6-3 with TRBJ2-6, with 7 nucleotides matching TRBD1. The CDR3 is made up of 16 amino acids. Germline V gives CDR1 MNHEY, CDR2 SVGEGT. V was pared by 9 bases and J by 0 bases, with 8 bases of the junction left unmatched. The CDR3 DNA sequence: TGTGCCAGTAGGGACAGCTTTTTCTCTGGGGCCAACGTCCTGACTTTC. Translated: CASRDSFFSGANVLTF.

V is TRBV3-1 and J is TRBJ1-5; D call uncertain. This CDR3 has 15 amino acids. The V end was cut by 1 base, the J end by 3 bases, with 10 bases between. CDR1 LGHDT and CDR2 YNNKEL come from the germline V gene (reference sequence). The CDR3 reads CASSQGLGFNQPQHF. DNA for the CDR3: TGTGCCAGCAGCCAAGGGTTGGGGTTCAATCAGCCCCAGCATTTT.

This clonotype was seen more than once but under ten times. The chain uses TRBV20-1 and TRBJ2-7; 12 nucleotides match TRBD2. From germline, CDR1 is DFQATT and CDR2 SNEGSKA (reference sequence). The CDR3 spans 15 residues. J was trimmed by 2 bases and V by 5 bases; bases with no gene match: 7. CDR3 sequence: CSAYHLAGGPYEQYF. CDR3 coding DNA: TGCAGTGCTTACCATCTAGCGGGAGGGCCCTACGAGCAGTACTTC.